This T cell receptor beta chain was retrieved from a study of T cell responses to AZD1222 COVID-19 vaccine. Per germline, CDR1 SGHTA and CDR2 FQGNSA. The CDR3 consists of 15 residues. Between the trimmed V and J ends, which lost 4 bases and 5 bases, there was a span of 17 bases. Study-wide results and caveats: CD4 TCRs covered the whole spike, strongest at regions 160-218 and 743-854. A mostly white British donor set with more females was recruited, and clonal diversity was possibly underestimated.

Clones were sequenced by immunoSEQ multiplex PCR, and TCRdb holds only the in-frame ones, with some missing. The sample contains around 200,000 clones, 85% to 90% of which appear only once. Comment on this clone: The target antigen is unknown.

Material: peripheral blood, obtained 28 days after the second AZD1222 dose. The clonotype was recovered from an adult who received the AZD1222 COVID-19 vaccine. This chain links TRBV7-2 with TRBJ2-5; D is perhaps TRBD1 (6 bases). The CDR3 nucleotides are TGTGCCAGCAGCTCCGGACAGTTTGGGGGTGAGACCCAGTACTTC. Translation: CASSSGQFGGETQYF.